This is a list of T cell receptor beta chains from one sample in a study of blood T cell repertoires in COVID-19. Assay: immunoSEQ multiplex PCR; the TCRdb copy retains only in-frame clones and omits some. The sample consists of about 100,000 clones, 80% to 90% of them appearing once. Input material: peripheral blood. The receptors originated from a man in his forties or fifties with acute or convalescent COVID-19. Each CDR3 is given with its conserved first and last residue. A D gene is named only where the DNA matches it firmly. Not every row has a clone size; where given, it reads once, few, many or a size class.

d_call: -
v_call: TRBV15
clone_size: -
j_call: TRBJ2-3
cdr3_nt: TGTGCCACCAGCAGAGGCCAAACTAGCACAGATACGCAGTATTTT
cdr3_aa: CATSRGQTSTDTQYF

d_call: TRBD1
v_call: TRBV5-1
clone_size: -
j_call: TRBJ1-1
cdr3_nt: TGCGCCAGCAGCCGGGGGACAGGGTTGGGCACTGAAGCTTTCTTT
cdr3_aa: CASSRGTGLGTEAFF

d_call: -
v_call: TRBV30
clone_size: -
j_call: TRBJ2-7
cdr3_nt: TGTGCCTGGAGGGACTCCAACTCCTACGAGCAGTACTTC
cdr3_aa: CAWRDSNSYEQYF

d_call: -
v_call: TRBV5-5
clone_size: -
j_call: TRBJ2-1
cdr3_nt: TGTGCCAGCAGTCGGGACACCCCGGCGGACGATGAGCAGTTCTTC
cdr3_aa: CASSRDTPADDEQFF

d_call: TRBD1
v_call: TRBV5-6
clone_size: -
j_call: TRBJ1-2
cdr3_nt: TGTGCCAGCGCCCCGGACAGGGTTTTTAACTATGGCTACACCTTC
cdr3_aa: CASAPDRVFNYGYTF

d_call: -
v_call: TRBV24-1
clone_size: -
j_call: TRBJ1-2
cdr3_nt: TGTGCCACCAGCGCAGGTGGTGTGTTTGGCTACACCTTC
cdr3_aa: CATSAGGVFGYTF

d_call: TRBD2
v_call: TRBV7-2
clone_size: once
j_call: TRBJ2-1
cdr3_nt: TGTGCCAGCAGCCCTCGCCCTAGCGGGAGTGAGCAGTTCTTC
cdr3_aa: CASSPRPSGSEQFF

d_call: TRBD2
v_call: TRBV28
clone_size: few
j_call: TRBJ2-3
cdr3_nt: TGTGCCAGCACTCTTCCGGGACTAGCGGGGGTCTGCACAGATACGCAGTATTTT
cdr3_aa: CASTLPGLAGVCTDTQYF

d_call: TRBD2
v_call: TRBV5-1
clone_size: -
j_call: TRBJ2-7
cdr3_nt: TGCGCCAGCAGCCAAGGACTAGCGGAAACCTACGAGCAGTACTTC
cdr3_aa: CASSQGLAETYEQYF

d_call: TRBD2
v_call: TRBV13
clone_size: -
j_call: TRBJ2-3
cdr3_nt: TGTGCCAGCAGCCGTAGCGGGAGGGCCACAGATACGCAGTATTTT
cdr3_aa: CASSRSGRATDTQYF

d_call: -
v_call: TRBV16
clone_size: -
j_call: TRBJ1-1
cdr3_nt: TGTGCCAGCAGCCAATCCTTTACTGAAGCTTTCTTT
cdr3_aa: CASSQSFTEAFF

d_call: -
v_call: TRBV5-1
clone_size: -
j_call: TRBJ2-5
cdr3_nt: TGCGCCAGCACCCGCCTCCTCGGGGAACGAGAGACCCAGTACTTC
cdr3_aa: CASTRLLGERETQYF

d_call: -
v_call: TRBV4-1
clone_size: -
j_call: TRBJ2-2
cdr3_nt: TGCGCCAGCAGCCGTCGATTCGGGGTTCCGAACACCGGGGAGCTGTTTTTT
cdr3_aa: CASSRRFGVPNTGELFF

d_call: TRBD1
v_call: TRBV28
clone_size: -
j_call: TRBJ2-1
cdr3_nt: TGTGCCAGCAGTTTCGGACAGGGGAGGAATGAGCAGTTCTTC
cdr3_aa: CASSFGQGRNEQFF

d_call: -
v_call: TRBV6-5
clone_size: -
j_call: TRBJ2-7
cdr3_nt: TGTGCCAGCAGTTACTTTAATGAGCAGTACTTC
cdr3_aa: CASSYFNEQYF

d_call: -
v_call: TRBV2
clone_size: -
j_call: TRBJ2-7
cdr3_nt: TGTGCCAGCAGTGGTAGCGTGGTTTACGAGCAGTACTTC
cdr3_aa: CASSGSVVYEQYF

d_call: -
v_call: TRBV9
clone_size: -
j_call: TRBJ2-2
cdr3_nt: TGTGCCAGCAGCGCGTCCGGGGAGCTGTTTTTT
cdr3_aa: CASSASGELFF

d_call: -
v_call: TRBV2
clone_size: -
j_call: TRBJ2-2
cdr3_nt: TGTGCCAGCATTAAGGGGTCGAACACCGGGGAGCTGTTTTTT
cdr3_aa: CASIKGSNTGELFF

d_call: -
v_call: TRBV10-3
clone_size: -
j_call: TRBJ2-7
cdr3_nt: TGTGCCATCAGTGAGTTAGCCGAGCAGTACTTC
cdr3_aa: CAISELAEQYF

d_call: TRBD1
v_call: TRBV6-5
clone_size: -
j_call: TRBJ2-2
cdr3_nt: TGTGCCAGCCAGACGGGACAGGGAGATACCGGGGAGCTGTTTTTT
cdr3_aa: CASQTGQGDTGELFF

d_call: TRBD1
v_call: TRBV7-9
clone_size: -
j_call: TRBJ2-5
cdr3_nt: TGTGCCAGCAGCCCGACAGGGCTTGAAGAGACCCAGTACTTC
cdr3_aa: CASSPTGLEETQYF

d_call: -
v_call: TRBV7-7
clone_size: -
j_call: TRBJ2-3
cdr3_nt: TGTGCCAGCAGCCAAGCCGGGGGAAGCGCAGATACGCAGTATTTT
cdr3_aa: CASSQAGGSADTQYF

d_call: TRBD2
v_call: TRBV7-2
clone_size: -
j_call: TRBJ2-7
cdr3_nt: TGTGCCAGCAGACGGGGACTAGCGGGAGCGTACGAGCAGTACTTC
cdr3_aa: CASRRGLAGAYEQYF

d_call: -
v_call: TRBV28
clone_size: -
j_call: TRBJ1-1
cdr3_nt: TGTGCCAGCAGTTTACCAGGACGGGGGAGGGCTGAAGCTTTCTTT
cdr3_aa: CASSLPGRGRAEAFF

d_call: -
v_call: TRBV4-1
clone_size: -
j_call: TRBJ2-7
cdr3_nt: TGCGCCAGCAGCCAAGTATTTTACGAGCAGTACTTC
cdr3_aa: CASSQVFYEQYF

d_call: TRBD2
v_call: TRBV2
clone_size: -
j_call: TRBJ2-2
cdr3_nt: TGTGCGCGGGGGAAGGAGAACACCGGGGAGCTGTTTTTT
cdr3_aa: CARGKENTGELFF

d_call: TRBD1
v_call: TRBV28
clone_size: -
j_call: TRBJ2-7
cdr3_nt: TGTGCCAGCAGCATAGTGGGACAGGGTCCCTACGAGCAGTACTTC
cdr3_aa: CASSIVGQGPYEQYF

d_call: -
v_call: TRBV11-3
clone_size: -
j_call: TRBJ2-3
cdr3_nt: TGTGCCAGCAGCGACGCAGGGGCCGGCACAGATACGCAGTATTTT
cdr3_aa: CASSDAGAGTDTQYF

d_call: TRBD2
v_call: TRBV14
clone_size: -
j_call: TRBJ2-1
cdr3_nt: TGTGCCAGCAGCCGCCAATTAACTAGCGGAAGCCCTCAGCATGAGCAGTTCTTC
cdr3_aa: CASSRQLTSGSPQHEQFF

d_call: -
v_call: TRBV28
clone_size: -
j_call: TRBJ2-3
cdr3_nt: TGTGCCAGCAGTTTGGGGTATCGGGGGGATACGCAGTATTTT
cdr3_aa: CASSLGYRGDTQYF

d_call: -
v_call: TRBV28
clone_size: -
j_call: TRBJ1-5
cdr3_nt: TGTGCCAGCTCAATAGAGGGCAATCAGCCCCAGCATTTT
cdr3_aa: CASSIEGNQPQHF

d_call: -
v_call: TRBV7-8
clone_size: -
j_call: TRBJ2-3
cdr3_nt: TGTGCCAGCAGCTTATACGGCAGGGGAGATACGCAGTATTTT
cdr3_aa: CASSLYGRGDTQYF

d_call: TRBD2
v_call: TRBV5-1
clone_size: -
j_call: TRBJ2-2
cdr3_nt: TGCGCCAGCAGCTTGGAGGCTAGCGGGAGATTGAGCGGGGAGCTGTTTTTT
cdr3_aa: CASSLEASGRLSGELFF

d_call: -
v_call: TRBV24-1
clone_size: -
j_call: TRBJ2-5
cdr3_nt: TGTGCCACCAGTGTTCTTACGACAGGCCGCGGGGAGACCCAGTACTTC
cdr3_aa: CATSVLTTGRGETQYF

d_call: TRBD1
v_call: TRBV24-1
clone_size: -
j_call: TRBJ2-3
cdr3_nt: TGTGCCACCAGTGACGGACAGGGATACACAGATACGCAGTATTTT
cdr3_aa: CATSDGQGYTDTQYF

d_call: TRBD1
v_call: TRBV10-3
clone_size: -
j_call: TRBJ2-7
cdr3_nt: TGTGCCATCAGTGAGGGACAGGGGTACGAGCAGTACTTC
cdr3_aa: CAISEGQGYEQYF

d_call: TRBD1
v_call: TRBV19
clone_size: -
j_call: TRBJ1-6
cdr3_nt: TGTGCCAGTCCCAACGACGGGACAGGGTACCCTTCCTATAATTCACCCCTCCACTTT
cdr3_aa: CASPNDGTGYPSYNSPLHF

d_call: TRBD1
v_call: TRBV2
clone_size: -
j_call: TRBJ2-7
cdr3_nt: TGTGCCAGCACCGACAGGGCGGAGCAGTACTTC
cdr3_aa: CASTDRAEQYF

d_call: TRBD2
v_call: TRBV5-4
clone_size: -
j_call: TRBJ2-2
cdr3_nt: TGTGCCAGCAGCTTGAGACTAGCGGGAAACACCGGGGAGCTGTTTTTT
cdr3_aa: CASSLRLAGNTGELFF

d_call: TRBD1
v_call: TRBV4-1
clone_size: -
j_call: TRBJ2-1
cdr3_nt: TGCGCCAGCAGCCAACTTGGACAGGGGGCGTTGAATGAGCAGTTCTTC
cdr3_aa: CASSQLGQGALNEQFF

d_call: TRBD1
v_call: TRBV7-3
clone_size: once
j_call: TRBJ2-5
cdr3_nt: TGTGCCAGCAGCTTAACGACAGGGGAAGAGACCCAGTACTTC
cdr3_aa: CASSLTTGEETQYF

d_call: -
v_call: TRBV25-1
clone_size: -
j_call: TRBJ2-1
cdr3_nt: TGTGCCAGCAGTGAAGGCGGACTCGCTCGCCATGAGCAGTTCTTC
cdr3_aa: CASSEGGLARHEQFF

d_call: TRBD2
v_call: TRBV2
clone_size: -
j_call: TRBJ2-7
cdr3_nt: TGTGCCAGCAGTCTTAGCGGGAGCTGCTACTTC
cdr3_aa: CASSLSGSCYF

d_call: -
v_call: TRBV2
clone_size: -
j_call: TRBJ1-5
cdr3_nt: TGTGCCAGCAGTGACGGACAGCACTATCAGCCCCAGCATTTT
cdr3_aa: CASSDGQHYQPQHF

d_call: TRBD2
v_call: TRBV5-1
clone_size: -
j_call: TRBJ2-1
cdr3_nt: TGCGCCAGCAGCTCGGGACTAGCGGGATGGGGCCCCAACAATGAGCAGTTCTTC
cdr3_aa: CASSSGLAGWGPNNEQFF

d_call: -
v_call: TRBV5-1
clone_size: -
j_call: TRBJ1-4
cdr3_nt: TGCGCCAGCAGCTTGAATCCGGGGGGAGCTGATGAAAAACTGTTTTTT
cdr3_aa: CASSLNPGGADEKLFF